The clone carrying this T cell receptor beta chain was seen ten or more times. There are 14 residues in the CDR3. Trimming shortened V by 3 bases and J by 2 bases, and 11 bases separated the two germline ends. The germline V gene has CDR1 MNHNS and CDR2 SASEGT. Genomic DNA templated the TCR beta VDJ and CDR3 profiling. In TCRdb, the reads were re-called with MiXCR into one record per CDR3 protein. The sample yields over 150,000 distinct CDR3 sequences, about 45% seen once. Sequencing was done on patients that had shown CD8+CD57+ cell expansion by flow cytometry. Among the patients, none had received any therapy at the time of blood sampling. These data originate in a study of CD8+CD57+ T cells in acquired aplastic anemia. In the study overall: Sorted cells (CD4+ and CD8+) yielded DNA amounts that averaged approximately 3.1 ug.

The receptor comes from a human donor with aplastic anemia. The sequencing sample was made of sorted CD4+, CD8+, or CD8+CD57+ T cells (not recorded which) from PBMCs. The chain joins TRBV6-1 to TRBJ2-7; D tentatively fits TRBD1 or TRBD2 (5 bases each). CDR3 sequence (DNA): TGTGCCAGCAGTGACCCGGGACGTCCCTACGAGCAGTACTTC. It is translated as CASSDPGRPYEQYF.